This TCR beta chain was documented in a study of cytomegalovirus exposure and HLA in healthy donors. Findings and limits, study-wide: Most of the TCR beta V segments (in an earlier analysis) were productive either about 87% or about 30% of the time. The likely origin of a cluster of highly shared sequence variants was a sequencing artifact.

PCR involved 60 Vbeta and 13 Jbeta primers. Profiled with immunoSEQ multiplex PCR; TCRdb holds only in-frame clones, not every one. The repertoire holds some 130,000 clones, with almost 80% as singletons. Germline loops: CDR1 GTSNPN, CDR2 SVGIG (reference sequence). The CDR3 covers 18 residues. V shed 5 bases and J 2 bases; nucleotides not matched to a gene: 16. Points on this clone: The antigen remains undetermined.

The rearrangement links TRBV30 to TRBJ1-5; 9 bases fit TRBD1. This receptor was obtained from a female donor in good health and CMV-seronegative. Sequencing was performed on PBMCs. The DNA of the CDR3 is TGTGCCTGGCAGAATACAGGGGGCACTTTTATGGGCAATCAGCCCCAGCATTTT. It specifies CAWQNTGGTFMGNQPQHF.